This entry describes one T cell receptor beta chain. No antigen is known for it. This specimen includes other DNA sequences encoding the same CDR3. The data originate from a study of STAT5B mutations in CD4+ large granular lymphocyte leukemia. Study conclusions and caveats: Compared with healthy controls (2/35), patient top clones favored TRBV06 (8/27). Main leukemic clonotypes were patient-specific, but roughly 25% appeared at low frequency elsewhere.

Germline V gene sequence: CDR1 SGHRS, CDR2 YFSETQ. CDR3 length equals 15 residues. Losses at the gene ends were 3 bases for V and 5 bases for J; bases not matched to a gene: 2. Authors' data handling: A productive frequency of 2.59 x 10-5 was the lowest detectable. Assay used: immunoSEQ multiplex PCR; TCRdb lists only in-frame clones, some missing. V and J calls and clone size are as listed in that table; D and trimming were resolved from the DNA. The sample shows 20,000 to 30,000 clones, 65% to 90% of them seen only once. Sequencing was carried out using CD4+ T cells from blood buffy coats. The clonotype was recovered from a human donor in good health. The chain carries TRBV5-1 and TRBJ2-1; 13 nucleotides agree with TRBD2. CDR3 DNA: TGCGCCAGCAGCTCCGGACTAGCGGGGGACAATGAGCAGTTCTTC. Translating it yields CASSSGLAGDNEQFF.